Listed here are 27 T cell receptor beta chains from one sample, sequenced in a study of CD8+ T cells in alopecia areata. Isolated RNA was reverse transcribed into cDNA used as the sequencing template. Here immunoSEQ multiplex PCR was the method, and the copy in TCRdb shows in-frame clones only, minus some. The sample carries around 86,000 clones, approximately 70% recorded once. Treatment described: oral pan-JAK inhibitor, 5-10 mg twice daily. The material was CD8+ T cells sorted from blood, obtained at approximately week 45, from a patient treated with tofacitinib. The origin of the receptors is a human donor with alopecia areata.

This sequence joins TRBV10-2 and TRBJ1-2; D call uncertain. CDR3 length equals 13 residues. In germline, CDR1 is WSHSY, CDR2 SAAADI. Trimming removed 2 bases at V and 5 bases at J, with 9 bases between. DNA for the CDR3: TGCGCCAGCAGTGAGGAAGACCCTTATGGCTACACCTTC. It translates to CASSEEDPYGYTF.

The chain carries TRBV27 and TRBJ2-3, with D perhaps TRBD1 (6 bases). V was pared by 6 bases and J by 7 bases, with 17 bases between. Germline CDR1 MNHEY, CDR2 SMNVEV (reference sequence). CDR3 size: 14 residues. For the CDR3, the DNA is TGTGCCAGCAGCCCTTATGGGGGCGGACATACGCAGTATTTT. Amino acids: CASSPYGGGHTQYF.

This clone was counted once. An end of the junction differs from the germline gene, which may be a read error. The chain recombines TRBV6-1 with TRBJ1-5; D is unresolved. Germline-derived CDR1 and CDR2 are MNHNS and SASEGT. The CDR3 has 14 amino acids. CDR3 protein: CASGEGRSNQPQHF. DNA for the CDR3: TGTGCCAGCGGTGAAGGCCGAAGCAATCAGCCCCAGCATTTT.

The chain links TRBV4-1 to TRBJ2-7; the D is unclear. The V gene lost 0 bases and the J gene lost 7 bases, with 16 bases spanning the gap. The CDR3 extends over 15 amino acids. Germline loops: CDR1 MGHRA, CDR2 YSYEKL. The CDR3 is CASSQDRVNSVEQYF. CDR3 in DNA: TGCGCCAGCAGCCAAGATCGGGTCAACAGCGTAGAGCAGTACTTC.

This clone has only one observation. The CDR3 loop reads CSVVTAGEQYF. In DNA, the CDR3 is TGCAGCGTGGTGACAGCGGGGGAGCAGTACTTC. The chain is built from TRBV29-1 and TRBJ2-7, with 7 bases that match TRBD2. This CDR3 has 11 residues. Germline V gene data show CDR1 as SQVTM and CDR2 as ANQGSEA. V lost 6 bases and J lost 7; bases outside the gene matches: 6.

This clone was counted a few times. The same CDR3 also results from other DNA sequences found in this sample. The rearrangement joins TRBV29-1 to TRBJ2-7; 14 nucleotides agree with TRBD2. The germline gives CDR1 SQVTM, CDR2 ANQGSEA. The CDR3 has 14 residues. V was clipped by 4 bases and J by 4 bases; unmatched bases: 3. CDR3 sequence: CSVAGTSGGYEQYF. The CDR3 DNA follows: TGCAGCGTTGCCGGGACTAGCGGGGGTTACGAGCAGTACTTC.

The chain links TRBV5-6 to TRBJ1-3; D remains ambiguous. Germline V CDR1 and CDR2: SGHDT, YYEEEE. Trimming cost V 2 bases and J 0 bases, with 9 bases left between them. There are 15 residues in the CDR3. Here the CDR3 DNA reads TGTGCCAGCAGCTTAAGCTCAAACTCTGGAAACACCATATATTTT. Translating gives CASSLSSNSGNTIYF.

This clone was seen only once. The chain carries TRBV4-3 and TRBJ1-2; tentative D call: TRBD1 (5 bases). The CDR3 length is 15 residues. V was shortened by 0 bases and J by 3 bases, with 11 bases between the two germline ends. Per germline, CDR1 LGHNA and CDR2 YSLEER. CDR3 sequence reads: CASSQDPGTYYGYTF. As DNA, the CDR3 is TGCGCCAGCAGCCAAGATCCAGGGACCTACTATGGCTACACCTTC.

This clone was observed a few times. The sample contains more than one DNA sequence encoding this CDR3. This chain joins TRBV6-1 and TRBJ2-1, with 10 bases lining up with TRBD2. V was clipped by 1 base and J by 3 bases; unmatched bases: 0. This CDR3 is built from 15 residues. The germline gives CDR1 MNHNS, CDR2 SASEGT. The CDR3 spells CASSEVAGGYNEQFF. The CDR3 DNA reads TGTGCCAGCAGTGAAGTAGCGGGGGGCTACAATGAGCAGTTCTTC.

The chain uses TRBV12-5 and TRBJ2-7; D is uncertain. Per germline, CDR1 LGHNT and CDR2 FRNRAP. The CDR3 covers 12 residues. Trimming removed 1 base from V and 3 bases from J, with 4 bases in between. The CDR3 sequence is CASGLGIYEQYF. CDR3 coding DNA: TGTGCTAGTGGTTTGGGAATCTACGAGCAGTACTTC.

The chain has TRBV11-2 and TRBJ1-1; 7 bases align to TRBD1. The CDR3 contains 13 residues. CDR1 and CDR2 (germline): SGHAT, FQNNGV. V trimming: 5 bases; J trimming: 5 bases; junction bases outside the gene matches: 5. The CDR3 loop is CASSQRQGTEAFF. CDR3 in DNA: TGTGCCAGCAGCCAGAGACAGGGAACTGAAGCTTTCTTT. Full variable domain (outside the CDR3, taken from reference TRBV11-2 and TRBJ1-1): EAGVAQSPRYKIIEKRQSVAFWCNPISGHATLYWYQQILGQGPKLLIQFQNNGVVDDSQLPKDRFSAERLKGVDSTLKIQPAKLEDSAVYLCASSQRQGTEAFFGQGTRLTVV.

The chain employs TRBV4-1 and TRBJ2-3; D is uncertain. V lost 0 bases and J 1 base, leaving 14 bases between the germline ends. The CDR3 has 17 residues. Germline V gene lookup returns CDR1 MGHRA and CDR2 YSYEKL. CDR3 DNA: TGCGCCAGCAGCCAAGACCCCGCCGGGTTCGGCACAGATACGCAGTATTTT. The encoded protein is CASSQDPAGFGTDTQYF.

In the case of this clone: The same CDR3 arises from other DNA sequences in this sample as well. The chain employs TRBV4-3 and TRBJ2-3; 10 bases map to TRBD2. Unmatched junction bases numbered 0, after V lost 2 bases and J lost 1 base. CDR1 and CDR2 from the germline V gene are LGHNA and YSLEER. This CDR3 is 15 amino acids long. CDR3 DNA sequence: TGCGCCAGCAGCCAACTAGCGGGGGGCACAGATACGCAGTATTTT. It is translated as CASSQLAGGTDTQYF.

The chain uses TRBV18 and TRBJ1-1, with TRBD1 identical over 9 bases. The CDR3 is 16 residues long. CDR1 KGHSH and CDR2 LQKENI come from the germline V gene. V trimming: 2 bases; J trimming: 0 bases; junction bases outside the gene matches: 4. CDR3 sequence reads: CASSPGTGGLNTEAFF. DNA for the CDR3: TGTGCCAGCTCACCAGGAACAGGGGGCCTGAACACTGAAGCTTTCTTT.

V gene TRBV30 combines with J gene TRBJ2-7; 7 bases match TRBD1. Germline CDR1 GTSNPN, CDR2 SVGIG (reference sequence). The CDR3 is 14 residues long. V lost 0 bases to trimming and J lost 0 bases; unmatched junction nucleotides: 2. The CDR3 DNA is TGTGCCTGGAGTGTCGCAGGGGGCTCCTACGAGCAGTACTTC. Encoded protein: CAWSVAGGSYEQYF. Variable domain in full (rest from reference TRBV30 and TRBJ2-7): SQTIHQWPATLVQPVGSPLSLECTVEGTSNPNLYWYRQAAGRGLQLLFYSVGIGQISSEVPQNLSASRPQDRQFILSSKKLLLSDSGFYLCAWSVAGGSYEQYFGPGTRLTVT.

The chain carries TRBV7-9 and TRBJ2-3; no firm D call. In germline, CDR1 is SEHNR, CDR2 FQNEAQ (reference sequence). This CDR3 comprises 15 residues. V was shortened by 4 bases and J by 0 bases, with 11 bases between the two germline ends. CDR3 residues: CASSYPPSSTDTQYF. In DNA, the CDR3 is TGTGCCAGCAGCTATCCCCCCTCTAGCACAGATACGCAGTATTTT.

This clone was detected once. The chain recombines TRBV9 with TRBJ2-3, with TRBD2 matching over 8 bases. V lost 0 bases to trimming and J lost 6 bases; unmatched junction nucleotides: 6. The CDR3 is 15 amino acids. Germline-derived CDR1 and CDR2 are SGDLS and YYNGEE. CDR3 nucleotides: TGTGCCAGCAGCGTAGGCAGCGGGGGAGCGGATACGCAGTATTTT. Protein product: CASSVGSGGADTQYF.

V and J are TRBV29-1 and TRBJ1-2; D is unclear. Germline V lookup: CDR1 SQVTM, CDR2 ANQGSEA. The CDR3 is 11 amino acids. V dropped 1 base and J dropped 6 bases, with 6 bases sitting between them. The CDR3 loop reads CSVEGWDGYTF. In DNA form, the CDR3 reads TGCAGCGTTGAAGGGTGGGATGGCTACACCTTC.

In this sample, this clone turned up once. This chain links TRBV4-3 with TRBJ1-5; D not resolved. Germline V lookup: CDR1 LGHNA, CDR2 YSLEER. This CDR3 has 17 residues. V dropped 0 bases and J dropped 6 bases, with 18 bases sitting between them. CDR3 bases: TGCGCCAGCAGCCAAGATCCCCATGGCCACGGACCTCAGCCCCAGCATTTT. Amino acids: CASSQDPHGHGPQPQHF.

V is TRBV5-6 and J is TRBJ1-1, with a weak D call TRBD1 (6 bases). Trimming left V 0 bases short and J 4 bases short, with 7 bases between. CDR1 is SGHDT, CDR2 YYEEEE, per germline. CDR3 size: 13 residues. CDR3 region: CASSLGDITEAFF. DNA for the CDR3: TGTGCCAGCAGCTTGGGGGACATCACTGAAGCTTTCTTT.

The V gene is TRBV2, the J gene TRBJ2-1, with 10 nucleotides matching TRBD1. The J segment lost 6 bases and the V segment lost 6 bases, leaving 5 bases of the junction unmatched. Per the germline V gene, CDR1 is SNHLY and CDR2 is FYNNEI. The CDR3 extends over 14 amino acids. CDR3 residues: CASSGTGVPNEQFF. The CDR3 DNA is TGTGCCAGCAGCGGGACAGGGGTACCCAATGAGCAGTTCTTC.

This rearrangement joins TRBV30 to TRBJ2-3; D is possibly TRBD1 (5 bases). Trimming removed 1 base at V and 6 bases at J, with 11 bases between. The CDR3 loop spans 13 amino acids. The germline gives CDR1 GTSNPN, CDR2 SVGIG (reference sequence). DNA of the CDR3: TGTGCCTGGAGTGCGGACACCCGCGATACGCAGTATTTT. This translates into CAWSADTRDTQYF.

This clone was observed once. The CDR3 DNA reads as TGTGCCAGCGACCTACTAGCGGGGGAAAGCTCCTACAATGAGCAGTTCTTC. It translates to CASDLLAGESSYNEQFF. The V gene is TRBV7-8, the J gene TRBJ2-1; 11 positions match TRBD2. The CDR3 consists of 17 residues. CDR1 is SGHVS and CDR2 is FQNEAQ in the germline V gene. The junction had 9 bases not matched to a gene; V was cut back by 8 bases and J by 0 bases.

This chain uses TRBV15 with TRBJ2-7; TRBD2 agrees at 7 bases. The CDR3 is 17 amino acids. The trim removed 0 bases at V and 4 bases at J, leaving 12 bases unmatched. Germline V gives CDR1 LNHNV, CDR2 YYDKDF (reference sequence). The CDR3 DNA reads as TGTGCCACCAGCAGAGATCTCGGTCTAGCGGAGGGTTACGAGCAGTACTTC. Translating it yields CATSRDLGLAEGYEQYF.

The chain combines TRBV4-1 with TRBJ2-3; D is unclear. V gave up 3 bases and J gave up 5 bases, with 12 bases separating them. The CDR3 consists of 14 residues. Germline loops: CDR1 MGHRA, CDR2 YSYEKL. As DNA, the CDR3 is TGCGCCAGCAGCCAGGGATCCAGGATAGATACGCAGTATTTT. This translates into CASSQGSRIDTQYF.

The chain employs TRBV18 and TRBJ2-1, with TRBD2 identical over 14 bases. The CDR3 contains 18 residues. Germline V gene sequence: CDR1 KGHSH, CDR2 LQKENI. The V gene end was trimmed by 6 bases and the J gene end by 0 bases; junction bases not matched to a gene: 7. This chain's CDR3 is CASSPGLAGVYSYNEQFF. The CDR3 DNA reads TGTGCCAGCTCTCCGGGACTAGCGGGGGTATACTCCTACAATGAGCAGTTCTTC.

The chain recombines TRBV4-3 with TRBJ2-1, with unresolved D. The CDR3 length is 15 residues. The germline V and J ends were trimmed by 1 base and 5 bases, with 12 bases remaining between them. Per the germline V gene, CDR1 is LGHNA and CDR2 is YSLEER. The CDR3 coding sequence is TGCGCCAGCAGCCAAGTAATAAGTTCAGACAATGAGCAGTTCTTC. Its protein is CASSQVISSDNEQFF.